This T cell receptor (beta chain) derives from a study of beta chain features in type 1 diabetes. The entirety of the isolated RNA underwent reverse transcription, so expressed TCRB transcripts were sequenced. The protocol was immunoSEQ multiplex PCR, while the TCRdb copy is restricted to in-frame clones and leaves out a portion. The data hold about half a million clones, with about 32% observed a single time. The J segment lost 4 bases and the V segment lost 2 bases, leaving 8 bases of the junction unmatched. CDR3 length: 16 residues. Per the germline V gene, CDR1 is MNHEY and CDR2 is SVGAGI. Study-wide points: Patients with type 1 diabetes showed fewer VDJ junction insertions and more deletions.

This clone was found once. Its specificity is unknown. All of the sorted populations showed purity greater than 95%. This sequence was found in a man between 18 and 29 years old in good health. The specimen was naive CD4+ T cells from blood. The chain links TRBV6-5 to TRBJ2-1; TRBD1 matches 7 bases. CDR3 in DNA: TGTGCCAGCAGTTACGACTCGACAGGGAAATACAATGAGCAGTTCTTC. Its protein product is CASSYDSTGKYNEQFF.